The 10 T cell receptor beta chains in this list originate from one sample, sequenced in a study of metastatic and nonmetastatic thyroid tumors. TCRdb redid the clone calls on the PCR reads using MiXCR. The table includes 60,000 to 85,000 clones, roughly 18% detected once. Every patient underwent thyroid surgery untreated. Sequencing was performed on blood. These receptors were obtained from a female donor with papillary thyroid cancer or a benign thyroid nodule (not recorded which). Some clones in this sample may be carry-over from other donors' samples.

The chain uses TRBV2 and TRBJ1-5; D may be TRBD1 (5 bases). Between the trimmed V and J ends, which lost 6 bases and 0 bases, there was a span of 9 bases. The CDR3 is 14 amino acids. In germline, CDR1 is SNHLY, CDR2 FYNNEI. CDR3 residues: CASRRQISNQPQHF. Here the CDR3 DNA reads TGTGCCAGCAGAAGACAGATTAGCAATCAGCCCCAGCATTTT.

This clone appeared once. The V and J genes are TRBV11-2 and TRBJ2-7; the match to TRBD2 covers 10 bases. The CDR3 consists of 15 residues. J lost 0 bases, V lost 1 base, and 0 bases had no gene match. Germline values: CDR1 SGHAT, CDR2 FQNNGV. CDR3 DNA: TGTGCCAGCAGCTTAGGGACTAGCGGCTCCTACGAGCAGTACTTC. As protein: CASSLGTSGSYEQYF.

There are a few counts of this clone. CDR3 sequence reads: CASSFGRSPLHF. The CDR3 nucleotides are TGTGCCAGCAGTTTCGGCAGATCACCCCTCCACTTT. V gene TRBV12-3 or TRBV12-4 combines with J gene TRBJ1-6, with no clear D. Trimming pared 3 bases from V and 10 bases from J, leaving 7 bases between. The CDR3 is 12 amino acids.

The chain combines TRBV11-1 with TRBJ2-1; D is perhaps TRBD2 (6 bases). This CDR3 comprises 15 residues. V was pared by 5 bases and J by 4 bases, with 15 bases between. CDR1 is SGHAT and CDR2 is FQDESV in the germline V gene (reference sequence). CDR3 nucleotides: TGTGCCAGCAGCGGGGGGATGTCAGGGTACAATGAGCAGTTCTTC. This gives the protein CASSGGMSGYNEQFF.

The CDR3 loop reads CSARRNTYNEQFF. For the CDR3, the DNA is TGCAGTGCTAGGCGAAACACCTACAATGAGCAGTTCTTC. The genes are TRBV20-1 and TRBJ2-1; no clear D gene. The CDR3 spans 13 residues. Trimming left V 3 bases short and J 2 bases short, with 8 bases between. The germline gives CDR1 DFQATT, CDR2 SNEGSKA (reference sequence).

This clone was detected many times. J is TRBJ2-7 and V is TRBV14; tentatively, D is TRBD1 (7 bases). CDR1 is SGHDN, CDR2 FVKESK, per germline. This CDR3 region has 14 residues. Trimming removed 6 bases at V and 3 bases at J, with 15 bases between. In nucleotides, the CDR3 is TGTGCCAGCAGTAGGGACTCAGGGGGCTACGAGCAGTACTTC. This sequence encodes CASSRDSGGYEQYF.

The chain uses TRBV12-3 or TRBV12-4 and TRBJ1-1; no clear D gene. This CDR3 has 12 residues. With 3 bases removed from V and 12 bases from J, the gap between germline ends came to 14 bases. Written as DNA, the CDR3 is TGTGCCAGCAGTTTTGACGGTAAGGGCTCTTTCTTT. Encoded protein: CASSFDGKGSFF.

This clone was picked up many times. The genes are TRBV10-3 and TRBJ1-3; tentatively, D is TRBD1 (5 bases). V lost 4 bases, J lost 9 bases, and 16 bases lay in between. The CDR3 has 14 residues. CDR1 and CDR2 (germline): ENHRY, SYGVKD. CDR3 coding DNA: TGTGCCATCAGTGGCTGGAGTGGGGGACCCACCATATATTTT. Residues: CAISGWSGGPTIYF.

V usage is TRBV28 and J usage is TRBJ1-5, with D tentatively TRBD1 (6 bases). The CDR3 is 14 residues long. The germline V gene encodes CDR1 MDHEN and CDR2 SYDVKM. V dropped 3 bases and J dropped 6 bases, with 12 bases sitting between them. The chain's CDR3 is CASSFEAGVQPQHF. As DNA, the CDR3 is TGTGCCAGCAGTTTTGAGGCAGGGGTTCAGCCCCAGCATTTT.

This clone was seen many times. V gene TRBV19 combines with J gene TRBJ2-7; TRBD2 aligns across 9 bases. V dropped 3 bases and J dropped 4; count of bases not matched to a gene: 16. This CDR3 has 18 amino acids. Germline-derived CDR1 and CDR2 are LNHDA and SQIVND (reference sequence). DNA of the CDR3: TGTGCCAGTAGTATTAATGGCCTACTGGCGGGAGGGACGTACGAGCAGTACTTC. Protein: CASSINGLLAGGTYEQYF.